This entry describes one TCR beta chain. Its antigen is unidentified. V lost 4 bases, J lost 2 bases, and 14 bases lay in between. This CDR3 has 15 residues. Germline CDR1 reads MNHEY; CDR2 reads SVGAGI. For TCR, cDNA came from 5'RACE template switching, which added a universal primer site and UMIs. TCRdb independently ran MiXCR on the 5' RACE reads; one entry per CDR3 protein. The sample records fewer than 450,000 distinct CDR3 sequences, around 8.1% being singletons. The data were obtained in a study of T cells after yellow fever vaccination. In the study overall: Libraries from low-cell-number fractions were prepared with the SMART-Seq v4 Ultra Low Input RNA kit. Study outcomes and limitations: Abundant clonotypes (contaminants from the bulk population) could be present in FACS-sorted repertoires.

The source is a young man who received the YFV17D yellow fever vaccine. The starting material was PBMCs, obtained approximately 40 days after the first yellow fever vaccination. The V gene is TRBV6-5, the J gene TRBJ1-2; D perhaps matches TRBD1 (6 bases). This CDR3 reads CASSSPQGWNYGYTF. CDR3 nucleotides: TGTGCCAGCAGTTCCCCTCAGGGGTGGAACTATGGCTACACCTTC.